This is a list of T cell receptor beta chains from one sample in a study of T cell repertoires in cytomegalovirus infection. One entry per CDR3 protein results from TCRdb running MiXCR on the reads. The data show 400,000 to 600,000 distinct CDR3 sequences, with roughly 43% seen just once and around 44% held by the top ten. These receptors' antigens are unknown. Specimen: cultured PBMCs, collected from culture after CMV antigen stimulation. The receptors here all came from a human donor in good health (CMV status not recorded). Some clones in this sample may be carry-over from other donors' samples. Each CDR3 is given with its conserved first and last residue. A row's size may be missing; if present it is once, few, many or a size class.

CDR3: CASSRLQDAYGYTF; size: .; V: TRBV7-9; J: TRBJ1-2
CDR3: CASSRLSGLDEQYF; size: once; V: TRBV7-6; J: TRBJ2-7
CDR3: CAISESRDNEQFF; size: .; V: TRBV10-3; J: TRBJ2-1
CDR3: CASSHIPRQRNTEAFF; size: .; V: TRBV4-1; J: TRBJ1-1
CDR3: CASSLGREVSYTF; size: .; V: TRBV7-8; J: TRBJ1-2
CDR3: CASSLVLGGRAANTGELFF; size: .; V: TRBV28; J: TRBJ2-2
CDR3: CSARPLDEQYF; size: .; V: TRBV20-1; J: TRBJ2-7
CDR3: CASSLRVSSQETQYF; size: few; V: TRBV7-6; J: TRBJ2-5
CDR3: CASSSGRTLSPLHF; size: .; V: TRBV28; J: TRBJ1-6
CDR3: CASSLGLAGGGEETQYF; size: many; V: TRBV7-2; J: TRBJ2-5
CDR3: CASSVAKGTNTGELFF; size: .; V: TRBV9; J: TRBJ2-2
CDR3: CASKAGGGLNQPQHF; size: .; V: TRBV19; J: TRBJ1-5
CDR3: CASSDSYNTEAFF; size: .; V: TRBV6-1; J: TRBJ1-1
CDR3: CASSGGQQNTGELFF; size: .; V: TRBV5-4; J: TRBJ2-2
CDR3: CSVEGPYTGAFF; size: few; V: TRBV29-1; J: TRBJ1-1